This TCR beta chain was observed in a study of siplizumab effects on memory and regulatory T cells. Study results and limitations: Fewer alloreactive sequences mapped to unstimulated CD4+ memory cells under siplizumab. In unstimulated cells, naive T cells appeared more diverse than memory T cells and seemed major alloresponse contributors. A minor share of alloreactive clones matched unstimulated subsets.

Method: immunoSEQ multiplex PCR; TCRdb's copy keeps in-frame clones and lacks some. The sample shows about 110,000 clones, under 95% of them seen only once. On this clone itself: Its antigen is still unknown.

With 4 bases removed from V and 7 bases from J, the gap between germline ends came to 14 bases. Germline CDR1 SGHTA, CDR2 FQGTGA. The CDR3 is 14 amino acids. The V gene is TRBV7-3, the J gene TRBJ2-1, with D unresolved. This TCR derives from a human donor in good health. The specimen sequenced was Tregs sorted from blood. The CDR3 is CASSSRATVNEQFF. The CDR3 coding sequence is TGTGCCAGCAGCTCTAGGGCGACTGTTAATGAGCAGTTCTTC.